This is a list of T cell receptor beta chains from one sample in a study of human T cells and chemical hapten exposure. TCRdb reprocessed the RACE reads via MiXCR and lists one record per CDR3 protein. The profile shows about 41,000 distinct CDR3 sequences, just under 4% of them singletons. The material was whole blood, obtained in connection with sensitization to the hapten diphenylcyclopropenone (DPC). The receptors stem from a man over 45 with alopecia areata. Some clones in this sample may be carry-over from other donors' samples. Both conserved end residues are part of each CDR3. The D gene is left open where the match is weak. Size tells how often a clone was seen (once, few, many) or the class of an expanded clone, and some rows leave it out.

cdr3_length	v_call	clone_size	j_call	d_call	cdr3_aa	cdr3_nt
15	TRBV10-3	many	TRBJ2-7	.	CAISESIGIQYEQYF	TGTGCCATCAGTGAGTCGATCGGCATCCAATACGAGCAGTACTTC
15	TRBV6-5	many	TRBJ2-7	.	CASSYSTDSSYEQYF	TGTGCCAGCAGTTACTCGACGGACAGCTCCTACGAGCAGTACTTC
19	TRBV27	many	TRBJ2-1	.	CASSFRGTSNPSSYNEQFF	TGTGCCAGCAGTTTTAGAGGGACCTCGAACCCCAGCTCCTACAATGAGCAGTTCTTC
12	TRBV7-9	many	TRBJ2-7	TRBD1	CASSEGAGEQYF	TGTGCCAGCAGCGAGGGGGCAGGCGAGCAGTACTTC
14	TRBV28	many	TRBJ2-7	.	CASSFEDRSYEQYF	TGTGCCAGCAGTTTTGAGGATCGCTCCTACGAGCAGTACTTC
14	TRBV7-9	many	TRBJ2-1	TRBD1	CASSQDRAWGEQFF	TGTGCCAGCAGCCAGGACAGGGCCTGGGGTGAGCAGTTCTTC
16	TRBV5-1	many	TRBJ2-3	.	CASSLAPPTSTDTQYF	TGCGCCAGCAGCTTGGCCCCACCTACTAGCACAGATACGCAGTATTTT
14	TRBV29-1	many	TRBJ1-3	TRBD1	CSVNRGGSGNTIYF	TGCAGCGTTAACAGGGGAGGGTCTGGAAACACCATATATTTT
16	TRBV4-1	many	TRBJ1-5	.	CASSQDSTAESQPQHF	TGCGCCAGCAGCCAAGACAGCACAGCGGAGTCCCAGCCCCAGCATTTT
13	TRBV6-6	many	TRBJ1-2	.	CASSPGYGYGYTF	TGTGCCAGCAGCCCAGGTTATGGCTATGGCTACACCTTC
16	TRBV7-7	many	TRBJ2-1	.	CASSSGSGAAHNEQFF	TGTGCCAGCAGCTCCGGCTCGGGAGCGGCACACAATGAGCAGTTCTTC
16	TRBV13	many	TRBJ2-3	.	CASSPPPAESTDTQYF	TGTGCCAGCAGCCCCCCCCCCGCGGAGAGCACAGATACGCAGTATTTT
16	TRBV4-1	many	TRBJ2-7	TRBD2	CASSHLSGSSPYEQYF	TGCGCCAGCAGCCACCTTAGCGGGAGTTCACCCTACGAGCAGTACTTC
14	TRBV7-2	many	TRBJ2-3	TRBD1	CASSRDRSTDTQYF	TGTGCCAGCAGCCGGGACAGGAGCACAGATACGCAGTATTTT
14	TRBV27	many	TRBJ1-6	.	CASGKGGYNSPLHF	TGTGCCAGCGGGAAGGGTGGCTATAATTCACCCCTCCACTTT
14	TRBV5-6	.	TRBJ2-1	TRBD2	CASSLGLAPDEQFF	TGTGCCAGCAGCTTGGGACTAGCGCCTGATGAGCAGTTCTTC
14	TRBV16	many	TRBJ1-4	.	CASRTAHSNEKLFF	TGTGCCAGCAGAACGGCCCATTCTAATGAAAAACTGTTTTTT
17	TRBV3-1	many	TRBJ1-2	TRBD1	CASSQVDRGTSNYGYTF	TGTGCCAGCAGCCAAGTGGACAGGGGGACCTCAAACTATGGCTACACCTTC
16	TRBV5-4	many	TRBJ1-3	.	CASSLPIGASGNTIYF	TGTGCCAGCAGCCTCCCAATCGGGGCCTCTGGAAACACCATATATTTT
14	TRBV5-4	few	TRBJ2-3	.	CASSSASHTDTQYF	TGTGCCAGCAGCTCCGCGTCCCACACAGATACGCAGTATTTT
15	TRBV7-9	many	TRBJ2-1	TRBD2	CASSFTSGTVNEQFF	TGTGCCAGCAGCTTCACTAGCGGGACCGTCAATGAGCAGTTCTTC
15	TRBV28	many	TRBJ2-3	.	CASNRPNGYTDTQYF	TGTGCCAGCAACCGACCCAACGGGTACACAGATACGCAGTATTTT
14	TRBV29-1	many	TRBJ2-3	TRBD2	CSFLREGSTDTQYF	TGCAGCTTCCTCCGGGAGGGAAGTACAGATACGCAGTATTTT
15	TRBV11-3	many	TRBJ2-3	TRBD2	CASSLLAGAGDTQYF	TGTGCCAGCAGCCTACTAGCGGGAGCCGGAGATACGCAGTATTTT
12	TRBV5-1	few	TRBJ1-2	.	CASSGTRYGYTF	TGCGCCAGCAGCGGTACAAGATATGGCTACACCTTC
11	TRBV20-1	many	TRBJ1-1	.	CSAPGAGGAFF	TGCAGTGCCCCCGGGGCCGGGGGAGCTTTCTTT
13	TRBV5-1	many	TRBJ2-1	.	CASSSGTYNEQFF	TGCGCCAGCAGCTCTGGTACCTACAATGAGCAGTTCTTC
14	TRBV30	many	TRBJ2-7	TRBD1	CAWSRWTGGNEQYF	TGTGCCTGGAGTCGCTGGACAGGGGGCAACGAGCAGTACTTC
14	TRBV10-3	many	TRBJ1-4	TRBD1	CAISSGTVNEKLFF	TGTGCCATCAGCTCCGGGACAGTCAATGAAAAACTGTTTTTT
15	TRBV7-2	many	TRBJ2-7	TRBD1	CASSLTGQGPYEQYF	TGTGCCAGCAGCTTAACTGGACAGGGCCCATACGAGCAGTACTTC
13	TRBV6-5	many	TRBJ2-1	TRBD2	CASSPRTSGTWFF	TGTGCCAGCAGTCCAAGGACTAGCGGGACGTGGTTCTTC
14	TRBV5-1	many	TRBJ2-5	.	CASSLGRGGETQYF	TGCGCCAGCAGCTTAGGCAGGGGAGGAGAGACCCAGTACTTC
13	TRBV7-9	many	TRBJ2-3	.	CASSLISTDTQYF	TGTGCCAGCAGCTTAATTTCGACAGATACGCAGTATTTT
13	TRBV7-9	many	TRBJ2-7	.	CASSLPDRYEQYF	TGTGCCAGCAGCTTACCCGACAGATACGAGCAGTACTTC
15	TRBV20-1	many	TRBJ2-1	.	CSARRGEQLYNEQFF	TGCAGTGCTAGGAGGGGTGAACAGCTCTACAATGAGCAGTTCTTC
12	TRBV11-2	many	TRBJ2-7	.	CASSPGRDEQYF	TGTGCCAGCAGCCCCGGTAGGGACGAGCAGTACTTC
14	TRBV2	many	TRBJ2-2	.	CASSGGLNTGELFF	TGTGCCAGCAGTGGGGGGTTGAACACCGGGGAGCTGTTTTTT
16	TRBV28	many	TRBJ1-5	.	CASSFRMGRSNQPQHF	TGTGCCAGCAGTTTTCGTATGGGACGGTCCAATCAGCCCCAGCATTTT
16	TRBV11-3	many	TRBJ1-3	.	CASSQGPVSSGNTIYF	TGTGCCAGCAGCCAGGGCCCAGTGAGCTCTGGAAACACCATATATTTT
15	TRBV28	few	TRBJ2-2	.	CASSFRQSNTGELFF	TGTGCCAGCAGTTTCAGACAGTCGAACACCGGGGAGCTGTTTTTT
17	TRBV6-2/TRBV6-3	few	TRBJ1-5	.	CASRQGAASYSNQPQHF	TGTGCCAGCAGGCAGGGCGCCGCGTCTTATAGCAATCAGCCCCAGCATTTT
12	TRBV14	many	TRBJ2-7	.	CASSQGGYEQYF	TGTGCCAGCAGCCAAGGAGGTTACGAGCAGTACTTC
13	TRBV6-4	many	TRBJ2-1	.	CASSDSLVGEQFF	TGTGCCAGCAGTGACTCTCTAGTAGGTGAGCAGTTCTTC
16	TRBV4-1	many	TRBJ2-1	TRBD1	CASSQPGQRSYNEQFF	TGCGCCAGCAGCCAGCCGGGACAGCGCTCCTACAATGAGCAGTTCTTC
15	TRBV24-1	many	TRBJ2-1	.	CATSDSTGIGNEQFF	TGTGCCACCAGTGATTCTACAGGGATCGGCAATGAGCAGTTCTTC
15	TRBV5-4	many	TRBJ2-5	.	CASSSRTSPLGTQYF	TGTGCCAGCAGCTCCCGAACTAGCCCCCTCGGGACCCAGTACTTC
14	TRBV6-5	many	TRBJ1-2	TRBD1	CASSYGTESYGYTF	TGTGCCAGCAGTTACGGGACAGAGTCTTATGGCTACACCTTC
15	TRBV4-1	many	TRBJ1-1	.	CASSQEGSLNTEAFF	TGCGCCAGCAGCCAAGAAGGCAGCCTGAACACTGAAGCTTTCTTT
14	TRBV20-1	many	TRBJ1-1	.	CSARDWGLNTEAFF	TGCAGTGCTAGAGATTGGGGGCTGAACACTGAAGCTTTCTTT